This T cell receptor (beta chain) was observed in a study of human T cells and chemical hapten exposure. The time point denotes: patch test 2, 6 weeks after DPC sensitization. The sample's treatment: therapeutic diphenylcyclopropenone sensitization with weekly scalp DPC. The CDR3 is made up of 15 amino acids. V lost 1 base to trimming and J lost 1 base, with 8 bases between them. Looked up from germline, CDR1 is LNHNV and CDR2 is YYDKDF (reference sequence). The study used a library that attached unique molecular identifiers to individual cDNA molecules. TCRdb ran MiXCR on the RACE reads and lists one entry per CDR3 protein. The sample yields some 44,000 distinct CDR3 sequences, approximately 9% seen once. This clonotype came up many times.

The sequence came from a woman aged 35 to 49 with alopecia areata. Some clones in this sample may be carry-over from other donors' samples. The gene calls are TRBV15 and TRBJ1-5; no reliable D call. This specimen was whole blood, taken in connection with sensitization to the hapten diphenylcyclopropenone (DPC). Written as DNA, the CDR3 is TGTGCCACCAGCAGAGCACGGACGAGCAATCAGCCCCAGCATTTT. It codes for CATSRARTSNQPQHF.